This T cell receptor (beta chain) emerged from a study of cytomegalovirus exposure and HLA in healthy donors. Study information: The Caucasian-associated ancestry cluster held about 80% of 300 to 450 genotyped donors. Study results and caveats: Among the CMV-associated chains, three were confirmed in vitro as specific for CMV antigens.

V was pared by 6 bases and J by 1 base, with 2 bases of the junction left unmatched. The CDR3 length is 13 residues. Germline V lookup: CDR1 SNHLY, CDR2 FYNNEI. Primers included in the PCR were 60 Vbeta and 13 Jbeta primers. Assay: immunoSEQ multiplex PCR; the TCRdb copy retains only in-frame clones and omits some. The sample lists about 130,000 clones, more than 75% occurring once. On this clone itself: Its antigen remains unknown.

The sequence came from a male donor in good health and CMV-seronegative. The sample was PBMCs. This chain uses TRBV2 with TRBJ1-2; 7 nucleotides line up with TRBD1. The CDR3 here is CASRQGINYGYTF. The CDR3 DNA follows: TGTGCCAGCAGACAGGGGATTAACTATGGCTACACCTTC.